The 32 T cell receptor beta chains presented below share a single source sample, sequenced in a study of blood T cells in healthy people across ages. A sample-barcoded 5' primer and a J-beta primer mix were used in a second PCR of roughly 6 to 11 cycles. TCRdb reprocessed the 5' RACE reads with MiXCR, giving one entry per CDR3 protein. The sample lists over 950,000 distinct CDR3 sequences; less than 45% were seen once. What was sequenced was blood. The origin of the receptors is a man between 18 and 29 years old in good health.

This clonotype has just a few counts. The chain carries TRBV20-1 and TRBJ1-2; 10 bases align to TRBD1. The CDR3 has 14 residues. With V trimmed by 6 bases and J by 3 bases, 7 bases remained unmatched. In germline, CDR1 is DFQATT, CDR2 SNEGSKA (reference sequence). CDR3 loop: CSATTGGSDYGYTF. CDR3 DNA sequence: TGCAGTGCCACGACAGGGGGCAGTGACTATGGCTACACCTTC.

The chain links TRBV4-3 to TRBJ2-3; tentatively, D is TRBD2 (5 bases). The CDR3 has 15 amino acids. V gave up 4 bases and J gave up 5 bases, with 16 bases separating them. The germline V gene has CDR1 LGHNA and CDR2 YSLEER. CDR3: CASSPTPDSRDTQYF. The CDR3, as DNA: TGCGCCAGCAGCCCGACCCCGGACTCCCGAGATACGCAGTATTTT.

There are many counts of this clonotype. The chain is built from TRBV7-2 and TRBJ1-5; a possible D gene is TRBD1 (6 bases). V was clipped by 1 base and J by 1 base, with 11 bases between them. The germline V gene has CDR1 SGHTA and CDR2 FQGNSA. The length of the CDR3 is 16 residues. CDR3: CASSLVTGASNQPQHF. For the CDR3, the DNA is TGTGCCAGCAGCTTAGTCACGGGGGCGAGCAATCAGCCCCAGCATTTT. The whole variable domain, filled in from reference TRBV7-2 and TRBJ1-5, reads GAGVSQSPSNKVTEKGKDVELRCDPISGHTALYWYRQSLGQGLEFLIYFQGNSAPDKSGLPSDRFSAERTGGSVSTLTIQRTQQEDSAVYLCASSLVTGASNQPQHFGDGTRLSIL.

This clonotype has only a few counts. V and J are TRBV20-1 and TRBJ2-6, with D possibly TRBD2 on 5 matching bases. The V gene's germline CDR1 is DFQATT and CDR2 SNEGSKA (reference sequence). Trimming took 6 bases from V and 1 from J, leaving 10 bases between them. This CDR3 contains 14 residues. CDR3 region: CSAPTRSGANVLTF. The CDR3 DNA reads as TGCAGTGCCCCAACTAGGTCTGGGGCCAACGTCCTGACTTTC.

This clonotype was picked up many times. The rearrangement links TRBV29-1 to TRBJ2-1; 13 bases fit TRBD2. The CDR3 contains 17 residues. The V gene's germline CDR1 is SQVTM and CDR2 ANQGSEA. The ends lost 8 bases at V and 0 bases at J; junction bases unmatched: 10. The CDR3 is CSITGTSGDPSYNEQFF. For the CDR3, the DNA is TGCAGCATCACCGGGACTAGCGGGGACCCCTCCTACAATGAGCAGTTCTTC.

In this sample, this clonotype turned up a few times. The chain is built from TRBV5-1 and TRBJ2-5, with unresolved D. The CDR3 has 15 amino acids. Germline CDR1 is SGHRS and CDR2 is YFSETQ. Trimming removed 6 bases from V and 11 bases from J, with 26 bases in between. The CDR3 spells CASKRLHRVGNEQYF. CDR3 bases: TGCGCCAGCAAGCGACTCCACAGAGTTGGTAATGAGCAGTACTTC.

In this sample, this clonotype turned up many times. The J gene is TRBJ2-1, the V gene TRBV9; a weak D match, TRBD1 (5 bases). The V and J ends lost 0 bases and 4 bases respectively, with 17 bases between them. CDR3 length equals 17 residues. CDR1 is SGDLS, CDR2 YYNGEE, per germline. CDR3 DNA: TGTGCCAGCAGCGTAGATAGGGGCAGTCCGTATTACAATGAGCAGTTCTTC. It specifies CASSVDRGSPYYNEQFF.

This sequence joins TRBV4-1 and TRBJ2-1; D not resolved. Germline lookup yields CDR1 MGHRA and CDR2 YSYEKL. CDR3 length: 15 residues. Trimming stripped 0 bases from V and 5 bases from J, with 11 bases between. The CDR3 is CASSQEINSDNEQFF. The CDR3 DNA is TGCGCCAGCAGCCAAGAAATAAACAGTGACAATGAGCAGTTCTTC.

This clonotype was picked up a small number of times. The V gene is TRBV18, the J gene TRBJ1-2, with 11 bases fitting TRBD1. The CDR3 runs to 15 residues. The V gene end was trimmed by 4 bases and the J gene end by 8 bases; junction bases not matched to a gene: 9. Looked up from germline, CDR1 is KGHSH and CDR2 is LQKENI. The CDR3 sequence: CASSRRRDRGSGYTF. The CDR3 bases are TGTGCCAGCTCACGGCGCCGGGACAGGGGGAGCGGCTACACCTTC.

Of note for this clonotype: The junction shows a germline mismatch at one end, possibly a read error. The chain links TRBV5-1 to TRBJ2-2; possibly TRBD1 or TRBD2 for D (5 bases each). Per the germline V gene, CDR1 is SGHRS and CDR2 is YFSETQ. This CDR3 contains 16 residues. CDR3 in DNA: TGCGCTAGCAGCCTGTATCCAGTGGGGGATTCCGGGGAGCTGTTTTTT. It translates to CASSLYPVGDSGELFF.

The rearrangement uses TRBV6-2 or TRBV6-3 and TRBJ2-7; D not certain. V was trimmed by 6 bases and J by 0 bases, leaving 15 bases between them. The germline V gene encodes CDR1 MNHEY and CDR2 SVGEGT. CDR3 length: 15 amino acids. CDR3 amino acids: CASSLRADGSYEQYF. The CDR3 DNA sequence: TGTGCCAGCAGCCTAAGGGCGGACGGCTCCTACGAGCAGTACTTC.

The V gene is TRBV28, the J gene TRBJ2-1; no clear D gene. Germline V gene data show CDR1 as MDHEN and CDR2 as SYDVKM. The CDR3 is made up of 13 amino acids. V lost 5 bases and J lost 7, with 12 bases in between. The chain's CDR3 is CASSVGTWNEQFF. The DNA for the CDR3 is TGTGCCAGCAGTGTAGGAACTTGGAATGAGCAGTTCTTC.

This clonotype was recorded a few times. The chain combines TRBV7-8 with TRBJ1-2; maybe TRBD1 (6 bases). Trimming removed 1 base at V and 0 bases at J, with 9 bases between. Germline V gene lookup returns CDR1 SGHVS and CDR2 FQNEAQ. The CDR3 sequence is 15 residues long. The CDR3 loop is CASSLGPGANYGYTF. CDR3 DNA sequence: TGTGCCAGCAGCTTAGGACCAGGGGCTAACTATGGCTACACCTTC.

The genes are TRBV6-5 and TRBJ2-2; 12 nucleotides line up with TRBD2. Germline-derived CDR1 and CDR2 are MNHEY and SVGAGI. CDR3 length: 18 residues. J gave up 0 bases and V 2 bases, and 4 bases lay outside the gene matches. In DNA, the CDR3 is TGTGCCAGCAGTTACCCTACTAGCGGGGGGCCGAACACCGGGGAGCTGTTTTTT. Its translation: CASSYPTSGGPNTGELFF.

V and J are TRBV25-1 and TRBJ1-4; D may be TRBD1 (5 bases). Trimming removed 2 bases at V and 8 bases at J, with 18 bases between. This CDR3 spans 16 amino acids. Germline V gives CDR1 MGHDK, CDR2 SYGVNS. The CDR3 protein is CASSEPARAFGEKLFF. DNA for the CDR3: TGTGCCAGCAGTGAACCCGCCAGGGCCTTTGGAGAAAAACTGTTTTTT. The complete variable domain, with remaining parts taken from reference TRBV25-1 and TRBJ1-4, reads EADIYQTPRYLVIGTGKKITLECSQTMGHDKMYWYQQDPGMELHLIHYSYGVNSTEKGDLSSESTVSRIRTEHFPLTLESARPSHTSQYLCASSEPARAFGEKLFFGSGTQLSVL.

This clonotype was observed a handful of times. V usage is TRBV29-1 and J usage is TRBJ2-3, with D possibly matching TRBD1 (6 bases). The CDR3 totals 13 residues. The V end lost 5 bases, the J end lost 2 bases, and 11 bases lay between the germline ends. The germline V gene encodes CDR1 SQVTM and CDR2 ANQGSEA. CDR3 sequence: CSVSGQNTDTQYF. Written as DNA, the CDR3 is TGCAGCGTTTCTGGACAGAACACAGATACGCAGTATTTT.

The V and J genes are TRBV12-5 and TRBJ2-3; no clear D gene. There are 11 residues in the CDR3. With 1 base removed from V and 6 bases from J, the gap between germline ends came to 2 bases. CDR1 is LGHNT and CDR2 is FRNRAP in the germline V gene. The DNA of the CDR3 is TGTGCTAGTGGTTTGGGGGATACGCAGTATTTT. It encodes CASGLGDTQYF.

The V gene is TRBV4-1, the J gene TRBJ2-5; D gene ambiguous. Germline V lookup: CDR1 MGHRA, CDR2 YSYEKL. There are 12 residues in the CDR3. The ends were cut back, 0 bases at V and 11 bases at J, with 10 bases in the middle. In nucleotides, the CDR3 is TGCGCCAGCAGCCAAGATGAGGTAGGGCAGTACTTC. Protein: CASSQDEVGQYF.

In this sample, this clonotype turned up a few times. V is TRBV11-2 and J is TRBJ2-3; 9 nucleotides match TRBD2. The germline gives CDR1 SGHAT, CDR2 FQNNGV. Losses at the gene ends were 5 bases for V and 5 bases for J; bases not matched to a gene: 8. The CDR3 has 15 residues. DNA of the CDR3: TGTGCCAGCAGCCCTGCCCTAGCGGGGAGAGATACGCAGTATTTT. This encodes CASSPALAGRDTQYF.

The rearrangement uses TRBV25-1 and TRBJ2-1; 11 nucleotides align to TRBD1. In germline, CDR1 is MGHDK, CDR2 SYGVNS. CDR3 length: 16 residues. V lost 1 base to trimming and J lost 6 bases; unmatched junction nucleotides: 5. The CDR3 DNA is TGTGCCAGCAGTGAATCCTGGACAGGGGGCCGCAATGAGCAGTTCTTC. This codes for CASSESWTGGRNEQFF.

The chain uses TRBV2 and TRBJ1-1; a possible D gene is TRBD1 (5 bases). Trimming took off 8 bases at V and 9 bases at J, with 13 bases between the two ends. The CDR3 is made up of 11 amino acids. Germline assignment: CDR1 SNHLY and CDR2 FYNNEI. As DNA, the CDR3 is TGTGCCAGCGCTACCGGGACTAAAGCTTTCTTT. Amino acids: CASATGTKAFF.

The rearrangement joins TRBV20-1 to TRBJ2-1, with D possibly being TRBD1 (6 bases). With the DNA end fitting TRBJ2-7 better, the J assignment may be wrong. There are 13 residues in the CDR3. Germline V gene data show CDR1 as DFQATT and CDR2 as SNEGSKA (reference sequence). CDR3 region: CSATGQTYNEQYF. The CDR3 DNA sequence: TGCAGTGCTACGGGACAAACATACAATGAGCAGTACTTC.

This clonotype was counted only a few times. The chain joins TRBV7-3 to TRBJ2-1; 7 bases agree with TRBD2. CDR1 and CDR2 (germline): SGHTA, FQGTGA. The trim removed 3 bases at V and 0 bases at J, leaving 11 bases unmatched. This CDR3 region has 18 residues. CDR3 nucleotide sequence: TGTGCCAGCAGCTTCCCGCACTCGGGGAGGGGCTCCTACAATGAGCAGTTCTTC. Translation: CASSFPHSGRGSYNEQFF.

The chain joins TRBV9 to TRBJ1-1, with TRBD1 matching over 10 bases. Germline lookup yields CDR1 SGDLS and CDR2 YYNGEE. V lost 2 bases, J lost 7 bases, and 5 bases stayed unmatched. This CDR3 is 14 amino acids long. The CDR3 protein is CASSVGQGVGEAFF. In DNA form, the CDR3 reads TGTGCCAGCAGCGTCGGACAGGGGGTTGGTGAAGCTTTCTTT.

This clonotype has a count of ten or more. The chain uses TRBV29-1 and TRBJ2-7; D may correspond to TRBD1 or TRBD2 (5 bases each). The V gene's germline CDR1 is SQVTM and CDR2 ANQGSEA. CDR3 length: 14 residues. Trimming removed 0 bases at V and 2 bases at J, with 11 bases between. CDR3 region: CSVEDRDPPYEQYF. The DNA for the CDR3 is TGCAGCGTTGAAGACAGGGACCCTCCCTACGAGCAGTACTTC.

The chain employs TRBV12-3 or TRBV12-4 and TRBJ1-2; 9 nucleotides agree with TRBD1. V dropped 6 bases and J dropped 3; count of bases not matched to a gene: 2. The CDR3 has 13 residues. This CDR3 reads CASRRTGDYGYTF. The CDR3 nucleotides are TGTGCCAGCAGACGGACAGGGGACTATGGCTACACCTTC.

The rearrangement links TRBV9 to TRBJ2-1, with 9 bases lining up with TRBD2. Germline CDR1 and CDR2: SGDLS and YYNGEE. The length of the CDR3 is 13 residues. Trimming at V came to 10 bases and at J to 7 bases, leaving 9 bases not matched to a gene. The CDR3 region has the DNA TGTGCCGGCGCGGGGGGGCCCGAAAATGAGCAGTTCTTC. It encodes CAGAGGPENEQFF.

This CDR3 is CASSSTGTPNTEAFF. In nucleotides, the CDR3 is TGTGCCAGCAGCTCTACCGGGACACCAAACACTGAAGCTTTCTTT. The chain couples TRBV6-2 or TRBV6-3 to TRBJ1-1; D is perhaps TRBD1 (6 bases). Trimming left V 6 bases short and J 2 bases short, with 16 bases between. The length of the CDR3 is 15 residues. Germline V lookup: CDR1 MNHEY, CDR2 SVGEGT.

The chain couples TRBV5-1 to TRBJ1-2; D ambiguous. This CDR3 contains 18 residues. The germline V gene has CDR1 SGHRS and CDR2 YFSETQ. Trimming left V 4 bases short and J 1 base short, with 23 bases between. CDR3 coding DNA: TGCGCCAGCAGCCTAGCTGCCTCCACCCCCTTCCTTAACTATGGCTACACCTTC. This sequence encodes CASSLAASTPFLNYGYTF. Full variable domain (rest looked up from reference TRBV5-1 and TRBJ1-2): KAGVTQTPRYLIKTRGQQVTLSCSPISGHRSVSWYQQTPGQGLQFLFEYFSETQRNKGNFPGRFSGRQFSNSRSEMNVSTLELGDSALYLCASSLAASTPFLNYGYTFGSGTRLTVV.

Comment on this clonotype: One end of the junction is discordant with germline, which a read error may explain. The chain has TRBV7-9 and TRBJ1-1; no clear D. CDR1 and CDR2 (germline): SEHNR, FQNEAQ (reference sequence). This CDR3 region has 12 residues. The CDR3 is CACSLNSAEAFF. The CDR3 nucleotides are TGTGCCTGCAGCTTAAATTCCGCTGAAGCTTTCTTT.

As concerns this clonotype: This may arise from a read error, as a much more abundant clone is one base away. The V and J genes are TRBV29-1 and TRBJ2-1; D possibly matches TRBD1 or TRBD2 (7 bases each). This CDR3 comprises 15 residues. V lost 4 bases to trimming and J lost 8 bases, with 21 bases between them. From germline, CDR1 is SQVTM and CDR2 ANQGSEA. Here the CDR3 reads CSVVTGEGMGHEQFF. The CDR3 DNA reads as TGCAGCGTTGTCACAGGGGAGGGAATGGGCCATGAGCAGTTCTTC.

This chain uses TRBV20-1 with TRBJ1-2; D possibly corresponds to TRBD1 (5 bases). Per the germline V gene, CDR1 is DFQATT and CDR2 is SNEGSKA (reference sequence). The CDR3 runs 13 residues. V dropped 6 bases and J dropped 8 bases, with 19 bases sitting between them. The CDR3 loop is CSAPNWGYDGYTF. The CDR3 nucleotides are TGCAGTGCCCCGAACTGGGGGTATGACGGCTACACCTTC.